The 20 T cell receptor beta chains given below trace back to one sample, sequenced in a study of blood T cells in healthy people across ages. It was with a sample-barcoded 5' primer and a J-beta primer mix that a second PCR of about 7 to 12 cycles was run. TCRdb itself ran the 5' RACE reads through MiXCR, one entry per CDR3 protein. The sample includes more than 500,000 distinct CDR3 sequences, 25% to 30% of them seen just once. Source material: blood. These receptors were collected from a woman in her seventies in good health.

The rearrangement links TRBV19 to TRBJ1-3; D gene ambiguous. This CDR3 has 14 residues. Trimming cost V 9 bases and J 2 bases, with 14 bases left between them. CDR1 is LNHDA, CDR2 SQIVND, per germline (reference sequence). The CDR3 nucleotides are TGTGCCAGCATGATCGGGTTAACTGGAAACACCATATATTTT. Translated, it gives CASMIGLTGNTIYF.

This clonotype appeared a few times. The chain employs TRBV14 and TRBJ2-5; 9 nucleotides agree with TRBD1. The J call is uncertain, as TRBJ2-1 better fits the DNA end. The CDR3 is made up of 17 amino acids. From germline, CDR1 is SGHDN and CDR2 FVKESK. The CDR3 DNA is TGTGCCAGCAGCCAAGATTTGAGGGACAGGGCCTACAATGAGCAGTTCTTC. Amino acid sequence: CASSQDLRDRAYNEQFF.

This clonotype was observed a few times. This chain links TRBV20-1 with TRBJ2-7; D is ambiguous. Germline values: CDR1 DFQATT, CDR2 SNEGSKA (reference sequence). This CDR3 region has 13 residues. Trimming removed 2 bases at V and 3 bases at J, with 11 bases between. The chain's CDR3 is CSARPGPIYEQYF. The CDR3 bases are TGCAGTGCTAGACCCGGGCCCATCTACGAGCAGTACTTC.

The chain couples TRBV6-5 to TRBJ2-1, with no clear D. Trimming stripped 5 bases from V and 0 bases from J, with 11 bases between. CDR3 size: 15 residues. Germline V gives CDR1 MNHEY, CDR2 SVGAGI. The CDR3 region has the DNA TGTGCCAGCAGTACTCCCGGCAACTCCTACAATGAGCAGTTCTTC. Translated: CASSTPGNSYNEQFF.

The chain carries TRBV7-3 and TRBJ1-1; possible D gene TRBD1, 5 bases. CDR1 and CDR2 (germline): SGHTA, FQGTGA. CDR3 length equals 13 residues. Trimming removed 3 bases from V and 3 bases from J, with 8 bases in between. In nucleotides, the CDR3 is TGTGCCAGCAGCTTCGGGACGGACACTGAAGCTTTCTTT. Amino acids: CASSFGTDTEAFF.

This clonotype was observed a handful of times. V and J are TRBV3-1 and TRBJ2-7, with 11 bases identical to TRBD1. This CDR3 is built from 16 residues. The J segment lost 6 bases and the V segment lost 4 bases, leaving 11 bases of the junction unmatched. Germline V gives CDR1 LGHDT, CDR2 YNNKEL (reference sequence). Written as DNA, the CDR3 is TGTGCCAGCAGCCGTGATAGCGGGACAGGGGGTCGCGAGCAGTACTTC. Translation: CASSRDSGTGGREQYF.

This clonotype was picked up a small number of times. The rearrangement joins TRBV12-3 or TRBV12-4 to TRBJ2-2; D unresolved. V was pared by 7 bases and J by 1 base, with 10 bases between. The CDR3 extends over 14 amino acids. The chain's CDR3 is CASKHPKNTGELFF. The CDR3 DNA reads as TGTGCCAGCAAACATCCGAAGAACACCGGGGAGCTGTTTTTT.

The rearrangement uses TRBV20-1 and TRBJ2-5; 12 bases match TRBD2. From germline, CDR1 is DFQATT and CDR2 SNEGSKA (reference sequence). The CDR3 spans 16 residues. V trimming: 0 bases; J trimming: 4 bases; junction bases outside the gene matches: 6. In DNA, the CDR3 is TGCAGTGCTAGAGATCTCCCTAGCGGGGGGGCAGAGACCCAGTACTTC. It translates to CSARDLPSGGAETQYF.

This chain connects TRBV4-2 to TRBJ2-5; no definite D call. V dropped 3 bases and J dropped 6 bases, with 11 bases sitting between them. This CDR3 comprises 13 residues. CDR1 is LGHNA, CDR2 YNFKEQ, per germline. The CDR3 loop is CASSQHGQKTQYF. In nucleotides, the CDR3 is TGTGCCAGCAGCCAGCACGGTCAAAAGACCCAGTACTTC.

This clonotype was picked up a small number of times. The J gene is TRBJ2-5, the V gene TRBV9; 9 nucleotides match TRBD2. The J segment lost 2 bases and the V segment lost 4 bases, leaving 6 bases of the junction unmatched. There are 15 residues in the CDR3. The germline CDR1 and CDR2 sequences are SGDLS and YYNGEE. DNA of the CDR3: TGTGCCAGCAGCAGAGCGGGGGGTCGACAAGAGACCCAGTACTTC. Amino acids: CASSRAGGRQETQYF. The full variable domain, with the rest looked up from reference TRBV9 and TRBJ2-5, is DSGVTQTPKHLITATGQRVTLRCSPRSGDLSVYWYQQSLDQGLQFLIQYYNGEERAKGNILERFSAQQFPDLHSELNLSSLELGDSALYFCASSRAGGRQETQYFGPGTRLLVL.

The V and J genes are TRBV5-1 and TRBJ2-2, with 10 bases matching TRBD2. The CDR3 spans 16 residues. V lost 2 bases, J lost 5 bases, and 6 bases stayed unmatched. Per the germline V gene, CDR1 is SGHRS and CDR2 is YFSETQ. CDR3 bases: TGCGCCAGCAGCTTTGACCCTAGCGGGGGTACCGGGGAGCTGTTTTTT. The encoded protein is CASSFDPSGGTGELFF.

The chain has TRBV12-3 or TRBV12-4 and TRBJ1-1, with TRBD1 identical over 7 bases. The CDR3 runs to 15 residues. V was pared by 7 bases and J by 1 base, with 9 bases of the junction left unmatched. For the CDR3, the DNA is TGTGCCAGCAACGGGCCGAGGACAGGGAACACTGAAGCTTTCTTT. Amino acid sequence: CASNGPRTGNTEAFF.

The chain joins TRBV7-9 to TRBJ1-2; 10 bases are a match to TRBD1. This CDR3 is built from 15 residues. Germline V lookup: CDR1 SEHNR, CDR2 FQNEAQ (reference sequence). The V segment lost 0 bases and the J segment 10 bases; nucleotides outside the gene matches: 8. CDR3 in DNA: TGTGCCAGCAGCTTAGCGCTACCGGGACAGGGGCCCTACACCTTC. Translating it yields CASSLALPGQGPYTF.

The chain carries TRBV7-2 and TRBJ2-7, with TRBD1 matching 7 bases. This CDR3 spans 14 amino acids. Germline assignment: CDR1 SGHTA and CDR2 FQGNSA. With V trimmed by 4 bases and J by 2 bases, 5 bases remained unmatched. The chain's CDR3 is CASSSHRGPYEQYF. The CDR3 DNA reads as TGTGCCAGCAGCTCTCACAGGGGTCCCTACGAGCAGTACTTC.

As regards this clonotype: This is likely a read error, given that the CDR3 carries no conserved phenylalanine or tryptophan at its end. No DNA is shown, since the ends of the CDR3 on it are uncertain; the CDR3 is the one TCRdb lists. The V and J genes are TRBV4-2 and TRBJ2-6. The CDR3 has 9 residues if both end residues are counted. Per germline, CDR1 LGHNA and CDR2 YNFKEQ. CDR3 amino acids: CASSRTTPS.

This clonotype was seen repeatedly, ten times or more. The genes are TRBV7-9 and TRBJ1-1; TRBD1 is a possible D gene (5 bases). This CDR3 has 13 amino acids. Germline values: CDR1 SEHNR, CDR2 FQNEAQ (reference sequence). V was clipped by 3 bases and J by 4 bases, with 9 bases between them. The CDR3, as DNA: TGTGCCAGCAGCTTCCGGAGGGGCACTGAAGCTTTCTTT. The encoded protein is CASSFRRGTEAFF.

The genes are TRBV29-1 and TRBJ1-1, with D possibly being TRBD1 (6 bases). The CDR3 sequence is 15 residues long. Germline V gene sequence: CDR1 SQVTM, CDR2 ANQGSEA. Trimming took 6 bases from V and 3 from J, leaving 20 bases between them. CDR3 bases: TGCAGCGTGGGAGGGTGGTACAGGGACCACACTGAAGCTTTCTTT. Amino acids: CSVGGWYRDHTEAFF.

This clonotype appeared a single time. The genes are TRBV12-3 or TRBV12-4 and TRBJ1-5, with D unresolved. Trimming shortened V by 3 bases and J by 7 bases, and 13 bases separated the two germline ends. CDR3 length: 14 amino acids. Written as DNA, the CDR3 is TGTGCCAGCAGTTTTGCAGGTCTCGGCCAGCCCCAGCATTTT. Its translation is CASSFAGLGQPQHF.

This clonotype was counted between two and nine times. This chain connects TRBV7-2 to TRBJ2-1; D is undetermined. The length of the CDR3 is 14 residues. V lost 2 bases, J lost 4 bases, and 9 bases lay in between. Looked up from germline, CDR1 is SGHTA and CDR2 is FQGNSA. In nucleotides, the CDR3 is TGTGCCAGCAGCTTAAAGTCCGGGTACAATGAGCAGTTCTTC. Its translation: CASSLKSGYNEQFF.

A note on this clonotype: The junction does not match germline at one end; this may be a read error. The chain recombines TRBV18 with TRBJ1-6, with 7 bases aligning to TRBD1. This CDR3 is 13 amino acids long. Germline CDR1 KGHSH, CDR2 LQKENI. The CDR3 is CAGSPDRLSPLYF. As DNA, the CDR3 is TGTGCCGGCTCACCGGACAGGCTTTCACCCCTCTACTTT. The full variable domain, with the rest looked up from reference TRBV18 and TRBJ1-6, is NAGVMQNPRHLVRRRGQEARLRCSPMKGHSHVYWYRQLPEEGLKFMVYLQKENIIDESGMPKERFSAEFPKEGPSILRIQQVVRGDSAAYFCAGSPDRLSPLYFGNGTRLTVT.